This T cell receptor (beta chain) was found in a study of T cell responses to AZD1222 COVID-19 vaccine. Overall study context: Second doses at about 4 or about 12 weeks were pooled.

In its sample, this clone was seen a few times. Its antigen is unidentified. TCRdb's copy holds only in-frame clones and misses some; the assay was immunoSEQ multiplex PCR. In the table there are over 100,000 clones, more than 75% of which are singletons. Overall study findings and caveats: Researchers took repertoire samples only after the peak T cell response had come. Close to half of all spike-specific TCRs reportedly target regions of the variants that are unmutated.

This TCR came from an adult in good health. The sequencing used peripheral blood, collected on day 0 of AZD1222 vaccination.

The CDR3 is CASSPDPWGTEAFF. The DNA of the CDR3 is TGTGCCAGCAGTCCAGACCCCTGGGGCACTGAAGCTTTCTTT. V usage is TRBV6-5 and J usage is TRBJ1-1; D remains unclear. Trimming removed 5 bases at V and 4 bases at J, with 14 bases between. The CDR3 extends over 14 amino acids. The V gene's germline CDR1 is MNHEY and CDR2 SVGAGI.